This paragraph reports one T cell receptor beta chain. Its antigen is undetermined. The germline V gene encodes CDR1 SGHRS and CDR2 YFSETQ. There are 14 residues in the CDR3. V was cut by 2 bases and J by 8 bases, with 14 bases left in between. The record originates from a study of cytomegalovirus exposure and HLA in healthy donors. Study-level results: Presence/absence analysis assumed near-uniform sequencing depth across donors.

Nominally healthy donors were sampled, though unrecorded immune exposures were likely. In the PCR, 60 Vbeta and 13 Jbeta primers were used. Clones were read by immunoSEQ multiplex PCR, and TCRdb kept only the in-frame ones, dropping some. The repertoire includes some 150,000 clones, around four fifths of them detected once, and around 1.9% sits in the top ten. This chain connects TRBV5-1 to TRBJ2-4, with D maybe TRBD1 (6 bases). The clonotype was recovered from a woman in her thirties or forties in good health and CMV-seronegative. Sequencing input: PBMCs. This CDR3 reads CASSFESRGDIQYF. As DNA, the CDR3 is TGCGCCAGCAGCTTTGAAAGCAGGGGTGACATTCAGTACTTC.